This TCR beta chain is drawn from a study of regulatory T cells in long-lasting Graves disease. Overall study findings and caveats: The number of shared public clonotypes was higher in persistent patients (2,741) than new patients (966). It was in persistent disease that TRBV28, TRBJ1-2 and TRBJ2-5 were favored.

iRepertoire HTBI primers and Arm-PCR of CDR3 regions built TCR beta libraries. TCRdb ran MiXCR on the multiplex PCR reads and lists one entry per CDR3 protein. The sample yields a few hundred thousand distinct CDR3 sequences, around 17% seen once. The CDR3 length is 12 residues. The germline V gene has CDR1 DFQATT and CDR2 SNEGSKA (reference sequence). The V and J ends lost 2 bases and 8 bases respectively, with 10 bases between them. Concerning this clonotype itself: Its antigen remains unidentified.

Stated time point: newly diagnosed GD, antithyroid drugs for less than 3 months. PBMC-extracted RNA yielded the TCR library. These data also featured in a second study, about T cells in Graves' hyperthyroidism and ophthalmopathy. As that study records: HTBI primers were used for first-round RT-PCR of the TCR CDR3.

Sequencing used peripheral blood mononuclear cells (PBMCs), obtained at new diagnosis, from a patient treated with antithyroid drugs. This clonotype was sampled from a man aged 35-49 years with Graves disease. The chain combines TRBV20-1 with TRBJ2-1; weak D call: TRBD2 (5 bases). The CDR3 DNA reads TGCAGTGCTAGACGGGGTGTCGATGAGCAGTTCTTC. The encoded protein is CSARRGVDEQFF.